The 26 T cell receptor beta chains presented below share a single source sample, sequenced in a study of T-cell reconstitution after alpha-beta-depleted transplantation in children. A library of TCRbeta sequences, prepared with unique molecular identifiers, was generated. TCRdb reanalysed the PCR reads using MiXCR and keeps one entry per CDR3 protein. The repertoire holds 200,000 to 250,000 distinct CDR3 sequences, with about 12% as singletons. The specimen comprised PBMCs from the stem cell graft donor, sampled from the stem cell graft. These receptors all stem from a human donor who donated a stem cell graft to a child with acute lymphoblastic leukemia.

There are many counts of this clonotype. The chain is built from TRBV25-1 and TRBJ2-3; 12 bases map to TRBD2. The germline gives CDR1 MGHDK, CDR2 SYGVNS. The V gene end was trimmed by 0 bases and the J gene end by 4 bases; junction bases not matched to a gene: 5. The CDR3 is 17 residues long. The DNA for the CDR3 is TGTGCCAGCAGTGAATATATGGCTAGCGGGAGGGCAGATACGCAGTATTTT. This codes for CASSEYMASGRADTQYF.

V is TRBV7-9 and J is TRBJ2-4, with 7 bases that match TRBD1. The CDR3 covers 16 residues. The ends lost 5 bases at V and 6 bases at J; junction bases unmatched: 13. Germline values: CDR1 SEHNR, CDR2 FQNEAQ (reference sequence). CDR3 coding DNA: TGTGCCAGCAGCATTGACACCGGGACAGCAGCAAACATTCAGTACTTC. This encodes CASSIDTGTAANIQYF.

This clonotype has a count of ten or more. V is TRBV28 and J is TRBJ2-5; perhaps D is TRBD1 or TRBD2 (5 bases each). Germline lookup yields CDR1 MDHEN and CDR2 SYDVKM. V lost 6 bases and J 5 bases, leaving 19 bases between the germline ends. The CDR3 runs 15 residues. Here the CDR3 DNA reads TGTGCCAGCAGCACTCGGGACCGCTACTCGGAGACCCAGTACTTC. It yields the protein CASSTRDRYSETQYF.

This clonotype was detected ten times or more. J is TRBJ1-1 and V is TRBV12-3 or TRBV12-4; D may be TRBD1 (5 bases). V dropped 5 bases and J dropped 6 bases, with 10 bases sitting between them. The CDR3 has 12 residues. The chain's CDR3 is CASSPGYPEAFF. The CDR3 DNA reads as TGTGCCAGCAGTCCAGGGTACCCTGAAGCTTTCTTT.

V gene TRBV6-1 combines with J gene TRBJ2-7; D possibly corresponds to TRBD1 (5 bases). The V gene lost 5 bases and the J gene lost 8 bases, with 19 bases spanning the gap. This CDR3 contains 14 residues. CDR1 is MNHNS and CDR2 is SASEGT in the germline V gene. CDR3 DNA sequence: TGTGCCAGCAGTCATCTTCAGGGTGGGTTGAAGCAGTACTTC. Protein: CASSHLQGGLKQYF.

This clonotype showed up just a few times. This chain connects TRBV3-1 to TRBJ2-1; 7 nucleotides line up with TRBD2. V was clipped by 4 bases and J by 3 bases; unmatched bases: 6. This CDR3 is 15 amino acids long. In germline, CDR1 is LGHDT, CDR2 YNNKEL (reference sequence). The CDR3 region has the DNA TGTGCCAGCAGCCGTCTAGCGGAAAACTACAATGAGCAGTTCTTC. This encodes CASSRLAENYNEQFF.

This clonotype was found a few times. The CDR3: CASSRSTGAKGYTF. The CDR3 nucleotides are TGCGCCAGCAGCAGAAGTACAGGGGCTAAAGGCTACACCTTC. This rearrangement joins TRBV4-3 to TRBJ1-2; 7 nucleotides match TRBD1. The length of the CDR3 is 14 residues. Germline CDR1 LGHNA, CDR2 YSLEER. Trimming removed 5 bases from V and 8 bases from J; junction bases left unmatched: 11.

This clonotype was seen at least ten times. The chain recombines TRBV28 with TRBJ2-1; 7 nucleotides agree with TRBD2. The V gene end was trimmed by 3 bases and the J gene end by 3 bases; junction bases not matched to a gene: 5. Germline CDR1 MDHEN, CDR2 SYDVKM. The CDR3 extends over 15 amino acids. The CDR3 DNA reads as TGTGCCAGCAGTTTTGCGGGGGATAACTACAATGAGCAGTTCTTC. Residues: CASSFAGDNYNEQFF.

This clonotype occurred a few times. The rearrangement joins TRBV19 to TRBJ1-1; D ambiguous. The CDR3 has 13 amino acids. The V gene's germline CDR1 is LNHDA and CDR2 SQIVND (reference sequence). V was cut by 1 base and J by 4 bases, with 7 bases left in between. CDR3 nucleotides: TGTGCCAGTAGTATAGTACCCGGCACTGAAGCTTTCTTT. Its translation: CASSIVPGTEAFF.

This clonotype was recorded many times. The chain employs TRBV20-1 and TRBJ1-6, with TRBD1 identical over 9 bases. The CDR3 sequence is 12 residues long. Germline V gives CDR1 DFQATT, CDR2 SNEGSKA (reference sequence). The CDR3 reads CTTDRGFSPLHF. The CDR3 DNA follows: TGCACCACGGACAGGGGTTTTTCACCCCTCCACTTT.

The chain carries TRBV27 and TRBJ2-7; no clear D. V was trimmed by 3 bases and J by 2 bases, leaving 2 bases between them. This CDR3 spans 11 amino acids. The germline V gene has CDR1 MNHEY and CDR2 SMNVEV (reference sequence). In DNA form, the CDR3 reads TGTGCCAGCAGTTTCCCCTACGAGCAGTACTTC. Its protein product is CASSFPYEQYF.

The table lists this clonotype with many counts. The chain employs TRBV20-1 and TRBJ1-5; D unclear. With 4 bases removed from V and 0 bases from J, the gap between germline ends came to 13 bases. Germline V gene sequence: CDR1 DFQATT, CDR2 SNEGSKA (reference sequence). This CDR3 spans 15 amino acids. The CDR3 is CSATRRGYSNQPQHF. The CDR3 nucleotides read TGCAGTGCTACCCGTCGGGGTTATAGCAATCAGCCCCAGCATTTT.

Many counts were recorded for this clonotype. This chain uses TRBV15 with TRBJ2-5, with D perhaps matching TRBD1 (6 bases). The CDR3 loop spans 15 amino acids. V was trimmed by 5 bases and J by 2 bases, leaving 15 bases between them. Germline CDR1 reads LNHNV; CDR2 reads YYDKDF (reference sequence). The CDR3 sequence is CATSGGEDPQETQYF. DNA of the CDR3: TGTGCCACCAGCGGGGGCGAGGACCCGCAAGAGACCCAGTACTTC.

The sample holds many counts of this clonotype. The rearrangement uses TRBV5-1 and TRBJ2-3; tentative D call: TRBD2 (5 bases). The CDR3 has 17 residues. V lost 4 bases, J lost 3 bases, and 21 bases lay in between. Germline CDR1 is SGHRS and CDR2 is YFSETQ. DNA for the CDR3: TGCGCCAGCAGCGGGTTAGCCACTAGTGAGAAGACAGATACGCAGTATTTT. The encoded protein is CASSGLATSEKTDTQYF. Full variable domain (rest looked up from reference TRBV5-1 and TRBJ2-3): KAGVTQTPRYLIKTRGQQVTLSCSPISGHRSVSWYQQTPGQGLQFLFEYFSETQRNKGNFPGRFSGRQFSNSRSEMNVSTLELGDSALYLCASSGLATSEKTDTQYFGPGTRLTVL.

This clonotype was counted many times. The V gene is TRBV6-5, the J gene TRBJ1-4; 11 bases agree with TRBD1. Looked up from germline, CDR1 is MNHEY and CDR2 is SVGAGI. This CDR3 is 15 amino acids long. V dropped 5 bases and J dropped 7; count of bases not matched to a gene: 6. Here the CDR3 DNA reads TGTGCCAGCAGTACTCCCGGGACAGGGGGTGAAAAACTGTTTTTT. Translation gives CASSTPGTGGEKLFF.

This clonotype was counted ten times or more. This chain joins TRBV6-1 and TRBJ1-2; D uncertain. V lost 4 bases and J 3 bases, leaving 15 bases between the germline ends. The CDR3 extends over 15 amino acids. Germline assignment: CDR1 MNHNS and CDR2 SASEGT. The CDR3 region is CASSGYNEGDYGYTF. CDR3 DNA sequence: TGTGCCAGCAGTGGCTATAATGAGGGAGACTATGGCTACACCTTC.

This clonotype was counted at least ten times. The genes are TRBV27 and TRBJ1-5; 10 bases are shared with TRBD1. The CDR3 has 15 residues. V shed 6 bases, J shed 2 bases, and the junction held 4 bases outside the gene matches. CDR1 and CDR2 from the germline V gene are MNHEY and SMNVEV (reference sequence). The CDR3 region has the DNA TGTGCCAGCAGACCTGACAGGGGGCGCAATCAGCCCCAGCATTTT. Encoded protein: CASRPDRGRNQPQHF.

This clonotype was recorded a few times. The CDR3, as DNA: TGTGCCAGCAGCTTACTAGCGGGGGCCTACGAGCAGTACTTC. It translates to CASSLLAGAYEQYF. J is TRBJ2-7 and V is TRBV7-2, with 10 bases lining up with TRBD2. CDR1 and CDR2 (germline): SGHTA, FQGNSA. This CDR3 is built from 14 residues. V gave up 2 bases and J gave up 2 bases; unmatched junction bases: 0.

This clonotype was recorded at least ten times. The rearrangement links TRBV6-2 or TRBV6-3 to TRBJ2-1; no clear D. Germline values: CDR1 MNHEY, CDR2 SVGEGT. The CDR3 has 13 residues. The V end was cut by 6 bases, the J end by 8 bases, with 14 bases between. The CDR3 is CASRGWAGDEQFF. The DNA of the CDR3 is TGTGCCAGCAGAGGGTGGGCAGGCGATGAGCAGTTCTTC.

This clonotype came up many times. The chain combines TRBV15 with TRBJ1-1, with TRBD1 matching over 7 bases. CDR1 LNHNV and CDR2 YYDKDF come from the germline V gene (reference sequence). This CDR3 spans 14 amino acids. V shed 5 bases, J shed 5 bases, and the junction held 8 bases outside the gene matches. Here the CDR3 DNA reads TGTGCCACCAGCGGACGCAGGGGGGAGACTGAAGCTTTCTTT. It translates to CATSGRRGETEAFF.

This rearrangement joins TRBV5-6 to TRBJ2-1; D possibly matches TRBD1 or TRBD2 (5 bases each). Trimming left V 6 bases short and J 6 bases short, with 13 bases between. The CDR3 is 13 amino acids. The germline V gene has CDR1 SGHDT and CDR2 YYEEEE. CDR3 amino acids: CASTHWDPNEQFF. Written as DNA, the CDR3 is TGTGCCAGCACCCACTGGGACCCCAATGAGCAGTTCTTC.

With regard to this clonotype: Being one base from a much bigger clone, this may be a read error. This chain joins TRBV6-5 and TRBJ2-6; possible D gene TRBD1, 6 bases. Germline V gene data show CDR1 as MNHEY and CDR2 as SVGAGI. CDR3 length: 16 amino acids. This chain's CDR3 is CASSYFTGSGANGLTF. The CDR3 DNA follows: TGTGCCAGCAGTTACTTTACAGGGTCCGGGGCCAACGGCCTGACTTTC.

This sequence joins TRBV20-1 and TRBJ2-7; the D is unclear. Germline V gene sequence: CDR1 DFQATT, CDR2 SNEGSKA (reference sequence). CDR3 length: 14 amino acids. Trimming removed 0 bases from V and 2 bases from J, with 11 bases in between. Written as DNA, the CDR3 is TGCAGTGCTAGAGAATTTTACAGACCCTACGAGCAGTACTTC. It specifies CSAREFYRPYEQYF.

This clonotype has ten or more counts. The chain carries TRBV7-9 and TRBJ2-5; D may be TRBD2 (6 bases). The germline CDR1 and CDR2 sequences are SEHNR and FQNEAQ (reference sequence). Between the trimmed V and J ends, which lost 6 bases and 1 base, there was a span of 21 bases. The CDR3 consists of 17 residues. The CDR3 here is CASSPIRSGGRQETQYF. CDR3 DNA sequence: TGTGCCAGCAGTCCAATACGCTCCGGGGGTCGCCAAGAGACCCAGTACTTC.

There are many counts of this clonotype. V gene TRBV2 combines with J gene TRBJ2-4, with 7 bases aligning to TRBD1. In germline, CDR1 is SNHLY, CDR2 FYNNEI. This CDR3 is 15 amino acids long. V shed 4 bases and J 6 bases; nucleotides not matched to a gene: 9. This chain's CDR3 is CASSAPGQPSNIQYF. In DNA, the CDR3 is TGTGCCAGCAGTGCCCCGGGACAGCCATCAAACATTCAGTACTTC.

Many counts were recorded for this clonotype. V and J are TRBV6-5 and TRBJ2-1; D might be TRBD2 (5 bases). Trimming stripped 6 bases from V and 0 bases from J, with 15 bases between. CDR3 length: 16 amino acids. In germline, CDR1 is MNHEY, CDR2 SVGAGI. The CDR3 DNA sequence: TGTGCCAGCAGAAAGTCGAGCGGTAGCTCCTACAATGAGCAGTTCTTC. Translating it yields CASRKSSGSSYNEQFF.